This entry describes one TCR beta chain. Its antigen is still unknown. This sample is drawn from a study of blood T cells in healthy people across ages. Overall study results and limits: The study found TCR beta diversity correlated strongly with naive T cell percentage.

Together with a sample-barcoded 5' primer, a J-beta primer mix was included in a second PCR lasting about 7 to 11 cycles. A 12-random-nucleotide template-switch adaptor tagged each cDNA molecule. TCRdb reprocessed the 5' RACE reads via MiXCR and lists one record per CDR3 protein. Of approximately 810,000 distinct CDR3 sequences in the sample, 35% to 40% are singletons; the top ten hold approximately 13%. The CDR3 totals 17 residues. J lost 5 bases, V lost 3 bases, and 14 bases had no gene match. Germline loops: CDR1 DFQATT, CDR2 SNEGSKA (reference sequence). J is TRBJ2-1 and V is TRBV20-1; TRBD2 aligns across 9 bases. The sample was blood. This clonotype originated in a man between 18 and 35 years old in good health. CDR3 sequence (DNA): TGCAGTGCTAGGACTAGGCGGGGGGGCCAGAGCCACAATGAGCAGTTCTTC. Its protein product is CSARTRRGGQSHNEQFF.